Below are 18 T cell receptor beta chains sequenced from a single sample in a study of shared clonotypes between healthy human individuals. Data came from immunoSEQ multiplex PCR; TCRdb stores just in-frame clones and leaves some out. The data show about 2.1 million clones, 80% to 95% seen once. Only CD45RO-negative cells positively selected for CCR7 counted as naive CD8 cells, so terminally differentiated effector memory CD45RA+ cells were excluded. Sequences were obtained from naive CD8+ T cells from PBMCs. These receptors came from a man between 18 and 29 years old in good health. Some clones in this sample may be carry-over from other donors' samples.

This sequence joins TRBV5-1 and TRBJ2-2; a weak D match, TRBD1 (6 bases). Per the germline V gene, CDR1 is SGHRS and CDR2 is YFSETQ. The V end lost 6 bases, the J end lost 4 bases, and 19 bases lay between the germline ends. This CDR3 has 16 residues. DNA for the CDR3: TGCGCCAGCACCGCCCTCTTCACAGGGTCCACCGGGGAGCTGTTTTTT. Translating it yields CASTALFTGSTGELFF.

The chain carries TRBV7-9 and TRBJ1-2, with no clear D. Germline V gene data show CDR1 as SEHNR and CDR2 as FQNEAQ (reference sequence). The CDR3 length is 13 residues. The V end was cut by 5 bases, the J end by 3 bases, with 10 bases between. The CDR3 DNA follows: TGTGCCAGCAGCCGTGGAACGGACTATGGCTACACCTTC. It specifies CASSRGTDYGYTF. Full variable domain (missing parts from reference TRBV7-9 and TRBJ1-2): DTGVSQNPRHKITKRGQNVTFRCDPISEHNRLYWYRQTLGQGPEFLTYFQNEAQLEKSRLLSDRFSAERPKGSFSTLEIQRTEQGDSAMYLCASSRGTDYGYTFGSGTRLTVV.

The rearrangement joins TRBV5-8 to TRBJ1-4; D unclear. The CDR3 is 16 amino acids. Per the germline V gene, CDR1 is SGHTS and CDR2 is YDEGEE. Trimming stripped 1 base from V and 3 bases from J, with 13 bases between. The CDR3 DNA reads TGTGCCAGCAGCTTGACGACAACACCACCTAATGAAAAACTGTTTTTT. This codes for CASSLTTTPPNEKLFF.

Details on this clone: Other nucleotide sequences from this sample produce the same CDR3. This chain uses TRBV7-9 with TRBJ1-2; D is perhaps TRBD1 (5 bases). With 1 base removed from V and 3 bases from J, the gap between germline ends came to 9 bases. The CDR3 is 14 residues long. Germline V gene lookup returns CDR1 SEHNR and CDR2 FQNEAQ (reference sequence). Written as DNA, the CDR3 is TGTGCCAGCAGCTTAGTAGGGGTGGACTATGGCTACACCTTC. Translated, it gives CASSLVGVDYGYTF.

The chain couples TRBV6-1 to TRBJ2-5; D remains unclear. Looked up from germline, CDR1 is MNHNS and CDR2 is SASEGT. This CDR3 comprises 15 residues. V lost 1 base, J lost 6 bases, and 15 bases lay in between. In DNA form, the CDR3 reads TGTGCCAGCAGTGAAGTAGCTGGAACACAGAAGACCCAGTACTTC. Protein: CASSEVAGTQKTQYF.

This chain connects TRBV4-1 to TRBJ1-1; 10 nucleotides line up with TRBD1. Germline CDR1 and CDR2: MGHRA and YSYEKL. The CDR3 is 14 residues long. The junction had 4 bases not matched to a gene; V was cut back by 4 bases and J by 5 bases. The CDR3 nucleotides are TGCGCCAGCAGCCTGGACAGGGGGATAACTGAAGCTTTCTTT. Translation gives CASSLDRGITEAFF.

The rearrangement uses TRBV4-1 and TRBJ1-5, with D unresolved. Trimming left V 0 bases short and J 7 bases short, with 13 bases between. This CDR3 has 15 amino acids. Per the germline V gene, CDR1 is MGHRA and CDR2 is YSYEKL. The CDR3 DNA follows: TGCGCCAGCAGCCAAGATGGTCTGATTATGCAGCCCCAGCATTTT. It specifies CASSQDGLIMQPQHF.

V is TRBV11-2 and J is TRBJ2-2, with D hard to call. This CDR3 has 16 amino acids. Trimming left V 0 bases short and J 0 bases short, with 8 bases between. Germline V gene sequence: CDR1 SGHAT, CDR2 FQNNGV. CDR3 sequence (DNA): TGTGCCAGCAGCTTAGAAGGGTGGTCGAACACCGGGGAGCTGTTTTTT. Translated, it gives CASSLEGWSNTGELFF.

The rearrangement uses TRBV7-2 and TRBJ2-7; a possible D gene is TRBD2 (6 bases). The V gene's germline CDR1 is SGHTA and CDR2 FQGNSA. The CDR3 is 14 amino acids. Trimming removed 5 bases from V and 2 bases from J, with 13 bases in between. CDR3 sequence reads: CASSQTSSAYEQYF. In DNA form, the CDR3 reads TGTGCCAGCAGCCAAACTAGCAGCGCCTACGAGCAGTACTTC.

This sequence joins TRBV11-2 and TRBJ2-7; no definite D call. V was clipped by 4 bases and J by 4 bases, with 8 bases between them. Germline V CDR1 and CDR2: SGHAT, FQNNGV. The CDR3 covers 12 residues. The CDR3 sequence is CASSSTPYEQYF. The CDR3 DNA follows: TGTGCCAGCAGCTCGACACCGTACGAGCAGTACTTC.

The chain joins TRBV11-3 to TRBJ2-7; D assignment may be TRBD1 or TRBD2 (5 bases each). This CDR3 region has 14 residues. Germline V gene sequence: CDR1 SGHNT, CDR2 YENEEA. Trimming cost V 5 bases and J 1 base, with 12 bases left between them. CDR3 region: CASSPVRGSYEQYF. In nucleotides, the CDR3 is TGTGCCAGCAGCCCGGTGAGGGGTTCCTACGAGCAGTACTTC.

J is TRBJ2-3 and V is TRBV7-6, with TRBD2 matching over 10 bases. The length of the CDR3 is 19 residues. CDR1 is SGHVS, CDR2 FNYEAQ, per germline. The trim removed 1 base at V and 2 bases at J, leaving 12 bases unmatched. CDR3 nucleotides: TGTGCCAGCAGCTTAGAAGTAGCGGGAGGCCTTATTTCCACAGATACGCAGTATTTT. Residues: CASSLEVAGGLISTDTQYF.

About this clone: Other DNA sequences in the sample encode the same CDR3. The chain recombines TRBV27 with TRBJ2-7; D unresolved. Looked up from germline, CDR1 is MNHEY and CDR2 is SMNVEV (reference sequence). V dropped 3 bases and J dropped 2 bases, with 8 bases sitting between them. The CDR3 runs 13 residues. CDR3 protein: CASSFSGPYEQYF. The CDR3, as DNA: TGTGCCAGCAGTTTCAGTGGTCCCTACGAGCAGTACTTC.

This rearrangement joins TRBV7-6 to TRBJ2-5, with D perhaps matching TRBD2 (6 bases). CDR1 and CDR2 (germline): SGHVS, FNYEAQ. Trimming removed 1 base at V and 5 bases at J, with 14 bases between. The CDR3 is 15 residues long. CDR3 nucleotides: TGTGCCAGCAGCTTAGTAACGGGAGTGGCGGAGACCCAGTACTTC. Translating gives CASSLVTGVAETQYF.

Of note for this clone: Other DNA sequences of this sample code for an identical CDR3. The V and J genes are TRBV27 and TRBJ2-7; D might be TRBD1 or TRBD2, each matching 6 bases. V was cut by 6 bases and J by 3 bases, with 15 bases left in between. Germline values: CDR1 MNHEY, CDR2 SMNVEV (reference sequence). This CDR3 spans 14 amino acids. In DNA form, the CDR3 reads TGTGCCAGCAGCCCCCCAGGAGGGGGCTACGAGCAGTACTTC. It specifies CASSPPGGGYEQYF.

This chain uses TRBV19 with TRBJ1-1; maybe TRBD1 (6 bases). The CDR3 extends over 15 amino acids. Trimming cost V 7 bases and J 1 base, with 16 bases left between them. The germline V gene has CDR1 LNHDA and CDR2 SQIVND (reference sequence). The CDR3 bases are TGTGCCAGTAACGTTCCGGGACAATGGAACACTGAAGCTTTCTTT. Its translation is CASNVPGQWNTEAFF. Using reference TRBV19 and TRBJ1-1 for the parts outside the CDR3, the full variable domain is DGGITQSPKYLFRKEGQNVTLSCEQNLNHDAMYWYRQDPGQGLRLIYYSQIVNDFQKGDIAEGYSVSREKKESFPLTVTSAQKNPTAFYLCASNVPGQWNTEAFFGQGTRLTVV.

This clone has only one observation. The chain is built from TRBV7-2 and TRBJ1-1; D is perhaps TRBD1 (6 bases). CDR3 length: 15 amino acids. Germline lookup yields CDR1 SGHTA and CDR2 FQGNSA. Trimming removed 2 bases from V and 0 bases from J, with 10 bases in between. The CDR3 region has the DNA TGTGCCAGCAGCTTAAGGGACATATTGAACACTGAAGCTTTCTTT. Translated, it gives CASSLRDILNTEAFF.

The rearrangement uses TRBV29-1 and TRBJ2-7; D is ambiguous. The CDR3 has 14 residues. Trimming removed 2 bases from V and 0 bases from J, with 11 bases in between. The germline gives CDR1 SQVTM, CDR2 ANQGSEA. CDR3 sequence: CSVELASSSYEQYF. CDR3 DNA sequence: TGCAGCGTTGAACTCGCGTCTAGCTCCTACGAGCAGTACTTC.